This TCR beta chain was identified in a study of blood T cell repertoires in COVID-19. Study overall: COVID-19 samples from acute and convalescent phases originated in the United States, Italy and Spain.

This clone showed up just once. The junction shows a germline mismatch at one end, possibly a read error. The CDR3 extends over 12 amino acids. Clinical history as reported by participants underpinned cohort assignment. The table came from immunoSEQ multiplex PCR; TCRdb's copy has only in-frame clones and leaves some out. The sample comprises around 240,000 clones, roughly nine tenths of which are singletons, and around 1.3% rests with the top ten. The sequenced sample consisted of PBMCs or T cells enriched from blood (not recorded which). This chain uses TRBV12-3 or TRBV12-4 with TRBJ1-5, with a tentative D call TRBD1 (5 bases). The receptor was isolated from a human donor in a cohort exposed to, infected with or recovered from COVID-19 (not recorded which). The donor label of this sample is uncertain. The CDR3 spells CASSPGHPPPHF. The DNA of the CDR3 is TGTGCCAGCAGCCCTGGACACCCGCCCCCGCATTTT.